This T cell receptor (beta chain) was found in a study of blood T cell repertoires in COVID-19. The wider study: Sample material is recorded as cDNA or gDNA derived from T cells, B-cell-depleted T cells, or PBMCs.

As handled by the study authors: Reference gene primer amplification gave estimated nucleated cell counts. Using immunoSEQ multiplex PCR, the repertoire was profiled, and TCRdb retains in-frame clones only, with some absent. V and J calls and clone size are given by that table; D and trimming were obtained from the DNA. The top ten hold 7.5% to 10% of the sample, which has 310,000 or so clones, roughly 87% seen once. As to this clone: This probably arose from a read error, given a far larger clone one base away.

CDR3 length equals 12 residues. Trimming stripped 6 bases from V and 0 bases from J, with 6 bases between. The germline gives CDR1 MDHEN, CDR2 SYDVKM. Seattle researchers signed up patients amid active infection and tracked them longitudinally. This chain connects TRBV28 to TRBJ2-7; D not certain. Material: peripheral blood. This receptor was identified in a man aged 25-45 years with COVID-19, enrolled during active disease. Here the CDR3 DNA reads TGTGCCAGCAGCACCTACTCCTACGAGCAGTACTTC. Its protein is CASSTYSYEQYF.